Below, 14 T cell receptor beta chains from the same sample are listed, as sequenced in a study of T cells in Graves' hyperthyroidism and ophthalmopathy. RNA transcripts gave rise to amplified TCR beta CDR3 regions. RT-PCR in the first round (using the HTBI primer set) targeted the TCR CDR3. TCRdb redid the calling of the multiplex PCR reads with MiXCR, one entry per CDR3 protein. The sample yields roughly 300,000 distinct CDR3 sequences, roughly 21% seen once. Sequenced: blood. These receptors all stem from a woman aged 45-65 years with Graves' hyperthyroidism.

This clonotype came up a few times. In DNA form, the CDR3 reads TGTGCCATCAGTGAGTCGCCAGGGGGCGAATATGGCTACACCTTC. The encoded protein is CAISESPGGEYGYTF. The chain joins TRBV10-3 to TRBJ1-2; 8 positions match TRBD1. The V and J ends lost 0 bases and 5 bases, in that order; junction bases with no gene match: 5. This CDR3 spans 15 amino acids. The V gene's germline CDR1 is ENHRY and CDR2 SYGVKD.

The sample holds many counts of this clonotype. This chain connects TRBV7-3 to TRBJ2-1; perhaps TRBD2 as D (5 bases). With 6 bases removed from V and 0 bases from J, the gap between germline ends came to 9 bases. The CDR3 has 14 residues. Germline CDR1 and CDR2: SGHTA and FQGTGA. Written as DNA, the CDR3 is TGTGCCAGCAGTCCGCTAGCCTCCTACAATGAGCAGTTCTTC. It specifies CASSPLASYNEQFF.

This clonotype was seen repeatedly, ten times or more. The chain employs TRBV18 and TRBJ2-5, with no clear D. This CDR3 contains 13 residues. Trimming removed 2 bases at V and 2 bases at J, with 6 bases between. The germline CDR1 and CDR2 sequences are KGHSH and LQKENI. CDR3 protein: CASSPTRQETQYF. Here the CDR3 DNA reads TGTGCCAGCTCACCAACACGACAAGAGACCCAGTACTTC.

This clonotype showed up many times. The genes are TRBV2 and TRBJ2-7, with D tentatively TRBD1 (5 bases). The CDR3 contains 14 residues. Germline V gene sequence: CDR1 SNHLY, CDR2 FYNNEI. V lost 6 bases and J lost 3, with 15 bases in between. CDR3 DNA sequence: TGTGCCAGCAGGCGAACAGGTCTGAACTACGAGCAGTACTTC. It specifies CASRRTGLNYEQYF.

The genes are TRBV5-1 and TRBJ2-1; 10 positions agree with TRBD1. Germline loops: CDR1 SGHRS, CDR2 YFSETQ. The CDR3 runs to 15 residues. Trimming took 4 bases from V and 1 from J; bases not matched to a gene: 2. The CDR3 DNA sequence: TGCGCCAGCAGCCGGGGACAGGGGTCCTACAATGAGCAGTTCTTC. Encoded protein: CASSRGQGSYNEQFF.

This clonotype was recorded many times. This rearrangement joins TRBV7-6 to TRBJ2-5; D is unclear. The CDR3 runs 13 residues. Germline loops: CDR1 SGHVS, CDR2 FNYEAQ. Trimming removed 0 bases at V and 5 bases at J, with 7 bases between. Here the CDR3 DNA reads TGTGCCAGCAGCTTAGCTCGCCGGGAGACCCAGTACTTC. Protein: CASSLARRETQYF.

A remark on this clonotype: Being one base from a much bigger clone, this may be a read error. This chain connects TRBV12-3 or TRBV12-4 to TRBJ2-3, with 7 bases that match TRBD1. The J call may be in error: the DNA end matches TRBJ1-5 better. The CDR3 spans 15 residues. The CDR3 nucleotides are TGTGCCAGCAGTTTAGTAGCGGGGGGGACAGATACGCAGCATTTT. It yields the protein CASSLVAGGTDTQHF.

The chain joins TRBV30 to TRBJ1-1, with unresolved D. The CDR3 runs to 13 residues. The V gene lost 2 bases and the J gene lost 2 bases, with 9 bases spanning the gap. From germline, CDR1 is GTSNPN and CDR2 SVGIG (reference sequence). CDR3 residues: CAWSRKTNTEAFF. DNA of the CDR3: TGTGCCTGGAGTAGAAAAACAAACACTGAAGCTTTCTTT.

This clonotype appeared a few times. V and J are TRBV7-9 and TRBJ2-3; D is perhaps TRBD2 (5 bases). V was cut by 4 bases and J by 4 bases, with 12 bases left in between. From germline, CDR1 is SEHNR and CDR2 FQNEAQ (reference sequence). The CDR3 loop spans 14 amino acids. CDR3 nucleotide sequence: TGTGCCAGCAGCTCCCGGAGGAGCGCAGATACGCAGTATTTT. Encoded protein: CASSSRRSADTQYF.

The chain recombines TRBV28 with TRBJ2-5; TRBD1 might be the D (6 bases). CDR3 size: 16 residues. Germline CDR1 MDHEN, CDR2 SYDVKM. Trimming removed 4 bases at V and 0 bases at J, with 15 bases between. For the CDR3, the DNA is TGTGCCAGCAGTTATCCCAGGACAGCATACCAAGAGACCCAGTACTTC. Protein sequence: CASSYPRTAYQETQYF.

This clonotype was counted only a few times. The chain employs TRBV19 and TRBJ2-3, with D tentatively TRBD2 (6 bases). Trimming shortened V by 10 bases and J by 0 bases, and 20 bases separated the two germline ends. Germline CDR1 is LNHDA and CDR2 is SQIVND (reference sequence). The CDR3 sequence is 16 residues long. The CDR3 region is CANSRKGGTSTDTQYF. The CDR3 DNA reads TGTGCCAATAGCCGTAAAGGCGGGACTAGCACAGATACGCAGTATTTT.

Notes on this clonotype: At one end, the junction sequence differs from germline, possibly due to a read error. CDR3 DNA: TGTGCCAGCAGCGCCTGGGGAGCCGGGGAGCTATTTTTT. Residues: CASSAWGAGELFF. The rearrangement uses TRBV6-1 and TRBJ2-2; TRBD2 is a possible D gene (5 bases). CDR1 MNHNS and CDR2 SASEGT come from the germline V gene. The CDR3 spans 13 residues.

There are many counts of this clonotype. The chain recombines TRBV6-1 with TRBJ2-7, with 12 positions matching TRBD2. J gave up 1 base and V 4 bases, and 5 bases lay outside the gene matches. The CDR3 extends over 16 amino acids. CDR1 MNHNS and CDR2 SASEGT come from the germline V gene. In DNA, the CDR3 is TGTGCCAGCAGTGGGCTGCTAGCGGGGGGGTCCTACGAGCAGTACTTC. Translating it yields CASSGLLAGGSYEQYF.

As to this clonotype: A much larger clone differs by one base, so this may be a read error. The rearrangement joins TRBV20-1 to TRBJ1-2, with D maybe TRBD1 (6 bases). Germline-derived CDR1 and CDR2 are DFQATT and SNEGSKA (reference sequence). The CDR3 is made up of 13 amino acids. Trimming left V 6 bases short and J 4 bases short, with 15 bases between. The CDR3 sequence: CSATTGSGYGYTF. DNA for the CDR3: TGCAGTGCAACTACAGGGAGCGGCTATGGCTACACCTTC.